At least ten counts were recorded for the clone carrying this TCR beta chain. Using its own MiXCR run on the RT-PCR reads, TCRdb lists one record per CDR3 protein. The sample has 650,000 to 800,000 distinct CDR3 sequences; approximately 15% are singletons. Trimming left V 0 bases short and J 6 bases short, with 8 bases between. CDR1 and CDR2 (germline): LGHNA, YSLEER. The CDR3 is 13 amino acids. These data come from a study of response to subunit inactivated influenza vaccine. The chain joins TRBV4-3 to TRBJ2-5; D call uncertain. The receptor comes from a man aged 45-65 years who received an inactivated influenza vaccine. The material was PBMCs from blood, obtained less than 15 days before vaccination. CDR3 sequence reads: CASSQDRSKTQYF. CDR3 nucleotide sequence: TGCGCCAGCAGCCAAGATAGGAGTAAGACCCAGTACTTC.